This is a list of T cell receptor beta chains from one sample in a study of Ad26.COV2.S vaccination and SARS-CoV-2 variants. Generated by immunoSEQ multiplex PCR, the TCRdb table keeps only in-frame clones and is missing some. The sample contains some 400,000 clones, over 75% of which appear only once. The source material was peripheral blood, sampled in a trial of Ad26.COV2.S vaccine versus placebo. The receptor source for this set is a person aged 18-60 years who received the Ad26.COV2.S COVID-19 vaccine or a placebo. The CDR3 runs from the conserved cysteine through the conserved F or W. The order of the fields is J gene, clone size, V gene, D gene, CDR3 protein, CDR3 DNA. A D gene is named only where the DNA matches it firmly. Some rows have no size entry. The others give once, few or many, or a class for an expanded clone.

J gene: TRBJ2-7
clone size: -
V gene: TRBV5-4
D gene: -
CDR3 protein: CASSYTLGYEQYF
CDR3 DNA: TGTGCCAGCAGCTACACACTGGGCTACGAGCAGTACTTC

J gene: TRBJ1-2
clone size: -
V gene: TRBV29-1
D gene: TRBD1
CDR3 protein: CSTRTGTFDGYTF
CDR3 DNA: TGCAGCACCCGGACAGGGACCTTTGATGGCTACACCTTC

J gene: TRBJ1-5
clone size: -
V gene: TRBV28
D gene: -
CDR3 protein: CASSEGGARAQPQHF
CDR3 DNA: TGTGCCAGCAGTGAGGGTGGGGCGCGTGCTCAGCCCCAGCATTTT

J gene: TRBJ1-1
clone size: -
V gene: TRBV2
D gene: -
CDR3 protein: CASLKSFLGQNTEAFF
CDR3 DNA: TGTGCCAGCCTTAAGAGTTTTCTGGGACAGAACACTGAAGCTTTCTTT

J gene: TRBJ1-5
clone size: -
V gene: TRBV30
D gene: -
CDR3 protein: CAWSVGGNSNQPQHF
CDR3 DNA: TGTGCCTGGAGTGTCGGAGGAAATAGCAATCAGCCCCAGCATTTT

J gene: TRBJ2-7
clone size: -
V gene: TRBV6-1
D gene: TRBD2
CDR3 protein: CASSETGLAGARTYEQYF
CDR3 DNA: TGTGCCAGCAGTGAGACGGGACTAGCGGGAGCACGTACCTACGAGCAGTACTTC

J gene: TRBJ2-1
clone size: -
V gene: TRBV6-5
D gene: -
CDR3 protein: CASTQGGGPAGEQFF
CDR3 DNA: TGTGCCAGCACCCAGGGGGGAGGGCCTGCCGGTGAGCAGTTCTTC

J gene: TRBJ2-7
clone size: -
V gene: TRBV5-1
D gene: TRBD2
CDR3 protein: CASSFQAGNAYEQYF
CDR3 DNA: TGCGCCAGCAGCTTCCAAGCGGGGAACGCCTACGAGCAGTACTTC

J gene: TRBJ2-1
clone size: -
V gene: TRBV5-6
D gene: TRBD2
CDR3 protein: CASSLELAGGSYNEQFF
CDR3 DNA: TGTGCCAGCAGCTTAGAACTAGCGGGGGGATCCTACAATGAGCAGTTCTTC

J gene: TRBJ1-1
clone size: few
V gene: TRBV5-1
D gene: -
CDR3 protein: CASRLTENTEAFF
CDR3 DNA: TGCGCCAGCAGGTTGACGGAGAACACTGAAGCTTTCTTT

J gene: TRBJ2-7
clone size: -
V gene: TRBV5-4
D gene: TRBD2
CDR3 protein: CASSPRLAGIAYEQYF
CDR3 DNA: TGTGCCAGCAGCCCGAGACTAGCGGGAATTGCCTACGAGCAGTACTTC

J gene: TRBJ1-1
clone size: -
V gene: TRBV5-1
D gene: -
CDR3 protein: CASSLEWEGTEAFF
CDR3 DNA: TGCGCCAGCAGCTTGGAATGGGAGGGCACTGAAGCTTTCTTT

J gene: TRBJ2-7
clone size: -
V gene: TRBV5-1
D gene: TRBD1
CDR3 protein: CASSRGGTGGSYEQYF
CDR3 DNA: TGCGCCAGCAGCAGGGGCGGGACAGGGGGCTCCTACGAGCAGTACTTC

J gene: TRBJ1-5
clone size: -
V gene: TRBV3-1/TRBV3-2
D gene: TRBD1
CDR3 protein: CASSRRQGGQPQHF
CDR3 DNA: TGTGCCAGCAGCCGTCGACAGGGTGGTCAGCCCCAGCATTTT

J gene: TRBJ2-7
clone size: -
V gene: TRBV10-3
D gene: TRBD1
CDR3 protein: CATGQGVEQYF
CDR3 DNA: TGTGCCACCGGACAGGGAGTCGAGCAGTACTTC

J gene: TRBJ2-5
clone size: -
V gene: TRBV19
D gene: TRBD2
CDR3 protein: CASSTRAGVGETQYF
CDR3 DNA: TGTGCCAGTAGTACCAGAGCGGGAGTCGGGGAGACCCAGTACTTC

J gene: TRBJ2-7
clone size: -
V gene: TRBV2
D gene: -
CDR3 protein: CASSGNTYEQYF
CDR3 DNA: TGTGCCAGCAGTGGTAACACCTACGAGCAGTACTTC

J gene: TRBJ1-1
clone size: -
V gene: TRBV28
D gene: -
CDR3 protein: CASSLSRPNTEAFF
CDR3 DNA: TGTGCCAGCAGTTTATCACGGCCGAACACTGAAGCTTTCTTT

J gene: TRBJ2-2
clone size: -
V gene: TRBV28
D gene: TRBD2
CDR3 protein: CASSLYGGRITGELFF
CDR3 DNA: TGTGCCAGCAGTTTATATGGCGGGAGGATCACCGGGGAGCTGTTTTTT

J gene: TRBJ2-3
clone size: -
V gene: TRBV29-1
D gene: TRBD1
CDR3 protein: CSVGTGPTDTQYF
CDR3 DNA: TGCAGCGTCGGGACAGGGCCCACAGATACGCAGTATTTT

J gene: TRBJ2-4
clone size: -
V gene: TRBV19
D gene: -
CDR3 protein: CASSWRDRPLLAKNIQYF
CDR3 DNA: TGTGCCAGTAGTTGGCGAGACAGGCCCTTGCTAGCCAAAAACATTCAGTACTTC

J gene: TRBJ2-1
clone size: -
V gene: TRBV18
D gene: TRBD1
CDR3 protein: CASSPKGPGTGVSNEQFF
CDR3 DNA: TGTGCCAGCTCACCAAAGGGACCTGGGACAGGGGTCAGTAATGAGCAGTTCTTC

J gene: TRBJ2-6
clone size: -
V gene: TRBV7-8
D gene: -
CDR3 protein: CASSVSGANVLTF
CDR3 DNA: TGTGCCAGCAGCGTTTCTGGGGCCAACGTCCTGACTTTC

J gene: TRBJ2-3
clone size: -
V gene: TRBV3-1/TRBV3-2
D gene: TRBD2
CDR3 protein: CASSQVIAGGTDTQYF
CDR3 DNA: TGTGCCAGCAGCCAAGTGATAGCGGGGGGCACAGATACGCAGTATTTT

J gene: TRBJ2-5
clone size: -
V gene: TRBV6-6
D gene: -
CDR3 protein: CASSYSQPRYQETQYF
CDR3 DNA: TGTGCCAGCAGTTACTCCCAACCCCGGTACCAAGAGACCCAGTACTTC

J gene: TRBJ2-7
clone size: -
V gene: TRBV6-5
D gene: TRBD2
CDR3 protein: CASSHGLAGEQYF
CDR3 DNA: TGTGCCAGCAGCCACGGACTAGCAGGCGAGCAGTACTTC

J gene: TRBJ1-1
clone size: -
V gene: TRBV6-5
D gene: TRBD1
CDR3 protein: CASSILQGLNTEAFF
CDR3 DNA: TGTGCCAGCAGCATTCTACAGGGGCTGAACACTGAAGCTTTCTTT

J gene: TRBJ2-1
clone size: -
V gene: TRBV3-1/TRBV3-2
D gene: -
CDR3 protein: CASSPRAGGANEQFF
CDR3 DNA: TGTGCCAGCAGCCCCCGGGCAGGGGGGGCCAATGAGCAGTTCTTC

J gene: TRBJ1-2
clone size: once
V gene: TRBV7-6
D gene: -
CDR3 protein: CASSPDNYGYTF
CDR3 DNA: TGTGCCAGCAGCCCCGACAACTATGGCTACACCTTC

J gene: TRBJ2-7
clone size: -
V gene: TRBV30
D gene: TRBD1
CDR3 protein: CAWSGDRDHEQYF
CDR3 DNA: TGTGCCTGGAGTGGGGACAGGGACCACGAGCAGTACTTC

J gene: TRBJ2-5
clone size: -
V gene: TRBV2
D gene: -
CDR3 protein: CASGPRGREETQYF
CDR3 DNA: TGTGCCAGCGGCCCTCGGGGCCGAGAAGAGACCCAGTACTTC